The T cell receptor (beta chain) described here comes from a study of shared clonotypes between healthy human individuals. Only CD45RO-negative cells positively selected for CCR7 counted as naive CD8 cells, so terminally differentiated effector memory CD45RA+ cells were excluded. The assay was immunoSEQ multiplex PCR, and TCRdb's table has in-frame clones only and misses some. The top ten hold approximately 24% of the sample, which has more than 600,000 clones, roughly 94% seen once. The CDR3 has 12 residues. The germline V gene encodes CDR1 MNHEY and CDR2 SMNVEV (reference sequence). V was clipped by 4 bases and J by 4 bases, with 6 bases between them.

The V call is TRBV27, the J call TRBJ2-3; D is perhaps TRBD1 (5 bases). The sequence was collected from a man in his thirties or forties in good health. Specimen: naive CD8+ T cells sorted from blood. In DNA form, the CDR3 reads TGTGCCAGCAGTTCAGGGCCAGATACGCAGTATTTT. Its translation: CASSSGPDTQYF.